The rows below give T cell receptor beta chains drawn from one sample of a study of T cell responses to AZD1222 COVID-19 vaccine. Sequenced by immunoSEQ multiplex PCR; TCRdb stores in-frame clones only, minus some. The sample has some 140,000 clones, around nine tenths seen once; the top ten hold approximately 1.6%. The sample was peripheral blood, taken on day 0 of AZD1222 vaccination. The receptors shown here come from an adult in good health. CDR3s include the opening cysteine and the closing phenylalanine or tryptophan. Fields, in order: V gene, D gene, J gene, clone size, CDR3 DNA, CDR3 protein. The D gene is left open where the match is weak. Rows may omit the clone size; those that give it use once, few, many or a size class.

v_call: TRBV27; d_call: -; j_call: TRBJ2-7; clone_size: few; cdr3_nt: TGTGCCAGCAGTGACGGACTTCGTATGGCGTCCGAGCAGTACTTC; cdr3_aa: CASSDGLRMASEQYF
v_call: TRBV24-1; d_call: TRBD2; j_call: TRBJ2-1; clone_size: -; cdr3_nt: TGTGCCACCAGTAGCGGGGGATACAATGAGCAGTTCTTC; cdr3_aa: CATSSGGYNEQFF
v_call: TRBV7-3; d_call: -; j_call: TRBJ2-1; clone_size: few; cdr3_nt: TGTGCCAGCAGCCCCCAGCGCGGGCCTTCCTACAATGAGCAGTTCTTC; cdr3_aa: CASSPQRGPSYNEQFF
v_call: TRBV11-2; d_call: -; j_call: TRBJ1-1; clone_size: -; cdr3_nt: TGTGCCAGCAGCTTATTTCAGATTGGCGTACCGCCTTTAGGCACTGAAGCTTTCTTT; cdr3_aa: CASSLFQIGVPPLGTEAFF
v_call: TRBV4-3; d_call: -; j_call: TRBJ2-2; clone_size: -; cdr3_nt: TGCGCCAGCAGCCAAGATCCAGCGTGGAACACCGGGGAGCTGTTTTTT; cdr3_aa: CASSQDPAWNTGELFF
v_call: TRBV7-6; d_call: -; j_call: TRBJ2-6; clone_size: -; cdr3_nt: TGTGCCAGCAGCTTAGTCCCTGCCGAAGCCGAATCTGGGGCCAACGTCCTGACTTTC; cdr3_aa: CASSLVPAEAESGANVLTF
v_call: TRBV5-1; d_call: TRBD1; j_call: TRBJ1-1; clone_size: few; cdr3_nt: TGCGCCAGCAGCGCGGACAGGCCTAACACTGAAGCTTTCTTT; cdr3_aa: CASSADRPNTEAFF
v_call: TRBV9; d_call: TRBD1; j_call: TRBJ1-2; clone_size: -; cdr3_nt: TGTGCCAGCAGCGTAGGACAGGGCCATGGCTACACCTTC; cdr3_aa: CASSVGQGHGYTF
v_call: TRBV5-4; d_call: TRBD1; j_call: TRBJ1-2; clone_size: -; cdr3_nt: TGTGCCAGCAGCCCCCCGGACAGGGGACCCCGTCGCACCTTC; cdr3_aa: CASSPPDRGPRRTF
v_call: TRBV19; d_call: -; j_call: TRBJ2-3; clone_size: -; cdr3_nt: TGTGCCAGTAGTGCGGGACTATCAGGGGGCGGAGATACGCAGTATTTT; cdr3_aa: CASSAGLSGGGDTQYF
v_call: TRBV2; d_call: -; j_call: TRBJ1-1; clone_size: once; cdr3_nt: TGTGCCAGCAGTGAAAAGACTGAAGCTTTCTTT; cdr3_aa: CASSEKTEAFF
v_call: TRBV19; d_call: TRBD1; j_call: TRBJ1-1; clone_size: -; cdr3_nt: TGTGCCAGTAGACGCGGACAGGGGGCATCTGAAGCTTTCTTT; cdr3_aa: CASRRGQGASEAFF
v_call: TRBV12-3/TRBV12-4; d_call: -; j_call: TRBJ1-3; clone_size: -; cdr3_nt: TGTGCCAGCAGTTTAGACCCCGGAAACACCATATATTTT; cdr3_aa: CASSLDPGNTIYF
v_call: TRBV7-2; d_call: -; j_call: TRBJ2-5; clone_size: -; cdr3_nt: TGTGCCAGCAGCTCCCGCACGGTACAAGAGACCCAGTACTTC; cdr3_aa: CASSSRTVQETQYF
v_call: TRBV29-1; d_call: -; j_call: TRBJ2-5; clone_size: -; cdr3_nt: TGCAGCGTCGTCAGGGCTCGGGAGACCCAGTACTTC; cdr3_aa: CSVVRARETQYF
v_call: TRBV11-1; d_call: -; j_call: TRBJ1-2; clone_size: -; cdr3_nt: TGTGCCAGCAGCTTAGTGGGCCAGGGGTTCGGCTACACCTTC; cdr3_aa: CASSLVGQGFGYTF
v_call: TRBV2; d_call: -; j_call: TRBJ2-7; clone_size: -; cdr3_nt: TGTGCCAGCAGCCGGGACAAATCCTACGAGCAGTACTTC; cdr3_aa: CASSRDKSYEQYF
v_call: TRBV6-5; d_call: -; j_call: TRBJ1-5; clone_size: -; cdr3_nt: TGTGCCAGCAGTTACTGGGAGAATCAGCCCCAGCATTTT; cdr3_aa: CASSYWENQPQHF
v_call: TRBV7-8; d_call: TRBD1; j_call: TRBJ1-3; clone_size: -; cdr3_nt: TGTGCCAGCAGCTCAGGGACAGGGGGTGGTGGAAACACCATATATTTT; cdr3_aa: CASSSGTGGGGNTIYF
v_call: TRBV28; d_call: -; j_call: TRBJ1-3; clone_size: -; cdr3_nt: TGTGCCAGCAGTTTACCGACCCAGGGCCACTCTGGAAACACCATATATTTT; cdr3_aa: CASSLPTQGHSGNTIYF
v_call: TRBV27; d_call: -; j_call: TRBJ1-5; clone_size: -; cdr3_nt: TGTGCCAGCACCTATTTAGGTAGCAATCAGCCCCAGCATTTT; cdr3_aa: CASTYLGSNQPQHF
v_call: TRBV5-4; d_call: -; j_call: TRBJ2-5; clone_size: -; cdr3_nt: TGTGCCGGCTCTAGCGAGGAGACCCAGTACTTC; cdr3_aa: CAGSSEETQYF
v_call: TRBV24-1; d_call: -; j_call: TRBJ2-1; clone_size: -; cdr3_nt: TGTGCCACCAGTGATCCGGCCAGCGGGCAGTTCTTC; cdr3_aa: CATSDPASGQFF
v_call: TRBV28; d_call: -; j_call: TRBJ2-1; clone_size: few; cdr3_nt: TGTGCCAGCACCCTAGCCCGGACCGAGCAGTTCTTC; cdr3_aa: CASTLARTEQFF
v_call: TRBV7-2; d_call: TRBD2; j_call: TRBJ2-5; clone_size: -; cdr3_nt: TGTGCCAGCAGCGTTTCCGGGGGAGCGGGGGGGACCCAGTACTTC; cdr3_aa: CASSVSGGAGGTQYF
v_call: TRBV6-2/TRBV6-3; d_call: TRBD2; j_call: TRBJ2-5; clone_size: -; cdr3_nt: TGTGCCAGCAGCCCCTTCGGACTAGCGGAAGAGACCCAGTACTTC; cdr3_aa: CASSPFGLAEETQYF
v_call: TRBV5-6; d_call: TRBD2; j_call: TRBJ2-7; clone_size: -; cdr3_nt: TGTGCCAGCAGCCCCACCGGGGCGGGAGGGTCCGGCGAGCAGTACTTC; cdr3_aa: CASSPTGAGGSGEQYF
v_call: TRBV4-3; d_call: -; j_call: TRBJ1-2; clone_size: -; cdr3_nt: TGCGCCAGCAGCCAAGGGGGAGCAGTCTATGGCTACACCTTC; cdr3_aa: CASSQGGAVYGYTF
v_call: TRBV2; d_call: -; j_call: TRBJ2-5; clone_size: -; cdr3_nt: TGTGCCAGCTTGGGGGTTGAGACCCAGTACTTC; cdr3_aa: CASLGVETQYF
v_call: TRBV7-8; d_call: TRBD1; j_call: TRBJ2-7; clone_size: -; cdr3_nt: TGTGCCAGCAGCTTAGGTCTTGGGACAGGGATCTACGAGCAGTACTTC; cdr3_aa: CASSLGLGTGIYEQYF
v_call: TRBV9; d_call: -; j_call: TRBJ1-6; clone_size: -; cdr3_nt: TGTGCCAGCAGCGTAGAAGGGGGGACAAGTACACCCCTCCACTTT; cdr3_aa: CASSVEGGTSTPLHF
v_call: TRBV7-3; d_call: -; j_call: TRBJ2-7; clone_size: once; cdr3_nt: TGTGCCAGCAGCCCACAGATGGAAACCTACGAGCAGTACTTC; cdr3_aa: CASSPQMETYEQYF
v_call: TRBV7-3; d_call: TRBD1; j_call: TRBJ2-2; clone_size: -; cdr3_nt: TGTGCCAGCAGCATTAGACAGGGGACGAACACCGGGGAGCTGTTTTTT; cdr3_aa: CASSIRQGTNTGELFF
v_call: TRBV7-7; d_call: -; j_call: TRBJ2-5; clone_size: -; cdr3_nt: TGTGCTAGCAGCTCACAGGGAGGAGGGGGAGAGACCCAGTACTTC; cdr3_aa: CASSSQGGGGETQYF
v_call: TRBV6-4; d_call: TRBD2; j_call: TRBJ2-1; clone_size: -; cdr3_nt: TGTGCCAGCTCGAGCGGGATGGGCTACAATGAGCAGTTCTTC; cdr3_aa: CASSSGMGYNEQFF
v_call: TRBV21-1; d_call: -; j_call: TRBJ2-1; clone_size: -; cdr3_nt: TGTGCCAGCAGCAAAGAACTAGCGGGAGAAGGCGGTGAGCAGTTCTTC; cdr3_aa: CASSKELAGEGGEQFF
v_call: TRBV11-1; d_call: -; j_call: TRBJ1-2; clone_size: -; cdr3_nt: TGTGCCAGCAGCTTAGACTATTTGAGCGGCTACACCTTC; cdr3_aa: CASSLDYLSGYTF
v_call: TRBV3-1/TRBV3-2; d_call: TRBD2; j_call: TRBJ2-1; clone_size: once; cdr3_nt: TGTGCCAGCAGCCAAGATTGGGGAGGGGTAGGTAGGGAGCAGTTCTTC; cdr3_aa: CASSQDWGGVGREQFF
v_call: TRBV2; d_call: -; j_call: TRBJ2-1; clone_size: -; cdr3_nt: TGTGCCTGCGGCCAGTACAATGAGCAGTTCTTC; cdr3_aa: CACGQYNEQFF
v_call: TRBV15; d_call: -; j_call: TRBJ1-5; clone_size: -; cdr3_nt: TGTGCCACCCAGGTCCGGTGGAATCAGCCCCAGCATTTT; cdr3_aa: CATQVRWNQPQHF
v_call: TRBV12-5; d_call: -; j_call: TRBJ2-2; clone_size: -; cdr3_nt: TGTGCTAGTGGTTTGGTATACTGGGGTAGCGGGAACACCGGGGAGCTGTTTTTT; cdr3_aa: CASGLVYWGSGNTGELFF
v_call: TRBV30; d_call: TRBD1; j_call: TRBJ1-3; clone_size: once; cdr3_nt: TGTGCCTGGAGCCCAGACAGGGTCGGGACAAACACCATATATTTT; cdr3_aa: CAWSPDRVGTNTIYF
v_call: TRBV14; d_call: -; j_call: TRBJ2-1; clone_size: -; cdr3_nt: TGTGCCAGCAGCCAAGATCACGCCCCGGGGTACAATGAGCAGTTCTTC; cdr3_aa: CASSQDHAPGYNEQFF
v_call: TRBV4-2; d_call: -; j_call: TRBJ1-5; clone_size: -; cdr3_nt: TGTGCCAGCAGCCGCTTCGCCGGGACACAACTTCAGCCCCAGCATTTT; cdr3_aa: CASSRFAGTQLQPQHF
v_call: TRBV3-1/TRBV3-2; d_call: TRBD2; j_call: TRBJ2-3; clone_size: -; cdr3_nt: TGTGCCAGCAGCCAAGGTAGCGGGAATACGCAGTATTTT; cdr3_aa: CASSQGSGNTQYF
v_call: TRBV11-2; d_call: -; j_call: TRBJ1-3; clone_size: once; cdr3_nt: TGTGCCAGCAGCTTAGAAGGACCCATGGCCTCTGGAAACACCATATATTTT; cdr3_aa: CASSLEGPMASGNTIYF
v_call: TRBV18; d_call: -; j_call: TRBJ1-1; clone_size: -; cdr3_nt: TGTGCCAGCTCACCAGGAATCACTGAAGCTTTCTTT; cdr3_aa: CASSPGITEAFF
v_call: TRBV30; d_call: -; j_call: TRBJ2-5; clone_size: -; cdr3_nt: TGTGCCTGGAGTGTTTATGGTGGAGGGCGGGAGACCCAGTACTTC; cdr3_aa: CAWSVYGGGRETQYF
v_call: TRBV4-3; d_call: -; j_call: TRBJ1-6; clone_size: -; cdr3_nt: TGCGCCAGCAGCCAAAAACACAGTAATTCACCCCTCCACTTT; cdr3_aa: CASSQKHSNSPLHF
v_call: TRBV2; d_call: TRBD1; j_call: TRBJ1-3; clone_size: -; cdr3_nt: TGTGCCAGCAGTTTGGACAGGGGTTCTGGAAACACCATATATTTT; cdr3_aa: CASSLDRGSGNTIYF
v_call: TRBV20-1; d_call: -; j_call: TRBJ1-2; clone_size: -; cdr3_nt: TGCAGTGCCGGGGGGGAAGGCTACACCTTC; cdr3_aa: CSAGGEGYTF
v_call: TRBV7-8; d_call: -; j_call: TRBJ2-2; clone_size: once; cdr3_nt: TGTGCCAGCAGCTTAGTTGCGTGGTTCGCGGGTACTAACACCGGGGAGCTGTTTTTT; cdr3_aa: CASSLVAWFAGTNTGELFF
v_call: TRBV12-5; d_call: TRBD1; j_call: TRBJ1-1; clone_size: -; cdr3_nt: TGTGCTAGTGGTCCCACCCGGACAGGGCCCATGAACACTGAAGCTTTCTTT; cdr3_aa: CASGPTRTGPMNTEAFF
v_call: TRBV30; d_call: -; j_call: TRBJ2-1; clone_size: -; cdr3_nt: TGTGCCTCCCACTACAATGAGCAGTTCTTC; cdr3_aa: CASHYNEQFF